A selection of T cell receptor beta chains follows, all from one sample in a study of cytomegalovirus exposure and HLA in healthy donors. Sequencing was performed with immunoSEQ multiplex PCR; in TCRdb, only in-frame clones are kept and a portion is missing. The table lists 150,000 to 200,000 clones, 60% to 80% of them singletons. The sequenced sample consisted of PBMCs. All receptors derive from a woman in her 50s in good health and CMV-seropositive. The CDR3 runs from the conserved cysteine through the conserved F or W. Each record gives: V gene, D gene, J gene, clone size, CDR3 DNA, CDR3 protein. The D gene is left open where the match is weak. The listing skips clone size in some rows; elsewhere it reads once, few, many or a size class.

v_gene: TRBV13; d_gene: .; j_gene: TRBJ2-5; abundance: .; CDR3nt: TGTGCCAGCAGCTCCCGGGGTGTTAAGGAGGAGACCCAGTACTTC; CDR3aa: CASSSRGVKEETQYF
v_gene: TRBV11-2; d_gene: .; j_gene: TRBJ2-5; abundance: .; CDR3nt: TGTGCCAGCAGCTTAGGGTCCGGGGGAGAGACCCAGTACTTC; CDR3aa: CASSLGSGGETQYF
v_gene: TRBV2; d_gene: .; j_gene: TRBJ1-1; abundance: .; CDR3nt: TGTGCCAGCAGTGGGGAATTTAGGGGTGAAGCTTTCTTT; CDR3aa: CASSGEFRGEAFF
v_gene: TRBV5-1; d_gene: TRBD2; j_gene: TRBJ2-1; abundance: few; CDR3nt: TGCGCCAGCAGCTTGGCGGCGCGGGGGGCCTACAATGAGCAGTTCTTC; CDR3aa: CASSLAARGAYNEQFF
v_gene: TRBV5-1; d_gene: TRBD1; j_gene: TRBJ1-2; abundance: .; CDR3nt: TGCGCCAGCAGCTTGGTCGGACAGGGGCAACCCTATGGCTACACCTTC; CDR3aa: CASSLVGQGQPYGYTF
v_gene: TRBV6-1; d_gene: TRBD1; j_gene: TRBJ2-7; abundance: .; CDR3nt: TGTGCCAGCAGTGAAACGCAGGGGGCCCACGAGCAGTACTTC; CDR3aa: CASSETQGAHEQYF
v_gene: TRBV6-1; d_gene: TRBD2; j_gene: TRBJ2-5; abundance: .; CDR3nt: TGTGCCAGCAGTAGCGGGGGGGCAGAGACCCAGTACTTC; CDR3aa: CASSSGGAETQYF
v_gene: TRBV6-6; d_gene: .; j_gene: TRBJ2-2; abundance: once; CDR3nt: TGTGCCAGCAGCCTTCCTACAGCGAACACCGGGGAGCTGTTTTTT; CDR3aa: CASSLPTANTGELFF
v_gene: TRBV7-9; d_gene: .; j_gene: TRBJ2-5; abundance: .; CDR3nt: TGTGCCAGCAGCTTAAGGGGGTTGGAGACCCAGTACTTC; CDR3aa: CASSLRGLETQYF
v_gene: TRBV4-1; d_gene: .; j_gene: TRBJ2-3; abundance: .; CDR3nt: TGCGCCAGCAGCTCGGGTCCCACAGATACGCAGTATTTT; CDR3aa: CASSSGPTDTQYF
v_gene: TRBV5-1; d_gene: TRBD1; j_gene: TRBJ1-1; abundance: few; CDR3nt: TGCGCCAGCAGCTTGGTCCTTGGACAGGGTGCTGAAGCTTTCTTT; CDR3aa: CASSLVLGQGAEAFF
v_gene: TRBV29-1; d_gene: TRBD1; j_gene: TRBJ1-1; abundance: .; CDR3nt: TGCAGCGCTTACAGGGGGAGGCCTGAAGCTTTCTTT; CDR3aa: CSAYRGRPEAFF
v_gene: TRBV6-6; d_gene: .; j_gene: TRBJ2-2; abundance: .; CDR3nt: TGTGCCAGCAGTTACCCGGGTTGGACCGGGGAGCTGTTTTTT; CDR3aa: CASSYPGWTGELFF
v_gene: TRBV9; d_gene: .; j_gene: TRBJ2-6; abundance: .; CDR3nt: TGTGCCAGCAGCCCTCAGGGTATAGGGGCCAACGTCCTGACTTTC; CDR3aa: CASSPQGIGANVLTF
v_gene: TRBV10-1; d_gene: TRBD1; j_gene: TRBJ1-6; abundance: few; CDR3nt: TGCGCCAGCCACAGGGGCTTTAGCTCCTATAATTCACCCCTCCACTTT; CDR3aa: CASHRGFSSYNSPLHF
v_gene: TRBV4-1; d_gene: .; j_gene: TRBJ2-1; abundance: once; CDR3nt: TGCGCCAGCAGCGACTTCGGGACTCTTCCTAACAATGAGCAGTTCTTC; CDR3aa: CASSDFGTLPNNEQFF
v_gene: TRBV5-4; d_gene: .; j_gene: TRBJ1-1; abundance: once; CDR3nt: TGTGCCAGCAGGAATAACAGGGTGAACACTGAAGCTTTCTTT; CDR3aa: CASRNNRVNTEAFF
v_gene: TRBV6-5; d_gene: .; j_gene: TRBJ2-6; abundance: .; CDR3nt: TGTGCCAGCAGTGAACGGGGTGGGGCCAACGTCCTGACTTTC; CDR3aa: CASSERGGANVLTF
v_gene: TRBV30; d_gene: .; j_gene: TRBJ1-2; abundance: few; CDR3nt: TGTGCCTGGAGTGTCGGGGGGGCCGGTGGTGGCTACACCTTC; CDR3aa: CAWSVGGAGGGYTF
v_gene: TRBV9; d_gene: .; j_gene: TRBJ2-5; abundance: once; CDR3nt: TGTGCCAGCAGCGCCGGGACTTCGCAAGAGACCCAGTACTTC; CDR3aa: CASSAGTSQETQYF
v_gene: TRBV5-1; d_gene: .; j_gene: TRBJ1-6; abundance: few; CDR3nt: TGCGCCAGCAGCTTGGAGTGGGGGGAGAATTCACCCCTCCACTTT; CDR3aa: CASSLEWGENSPLHF
v_gene: TRBV7-6; d_gene: .; j_gene: TRBJ2-1; abundance: .; CDR3nt: TGTGCCAGCAGCTTAGCAAACTCAATGAACTACAATGAGCAGTTCTTC; CDR3aa: CASSLANSMNYNEQFF
v_gene: TRBV6-6; d_gene: .; j_gene: TRBJ1-4; abundance: .; CDR3nt: TGTGCCAGCAGTTCCACCGGGGGACGAACCGAAAAACTGTTTTTT; CDR3aa: CASSSTGGRTEKLFF
v_gene: TRBV2; d_gene: TRBD1; j_gene: TRBJ2-7; abundance: once; CDR3nt: TGTGCCAGCCGGAGTCCGGGACAGGGGAACCCGAAGGCCCCCTACGAGCAGTACTTC; CDR3aa: CASRSPGQGNPKAPYEQYF
v_gene: TRBV6-6; d_gene: TRBD1; j_gene: TRBJ1-6; abundance: .; CDR3nt: TGTGCCAGCCGGGGACAGGGTAATTCACCCCTCCACTTT; CDR3aa: CASRGQGNSPLHF
v_gene: TRBV6-1; d_gene: TRBD1; j_gene: TRBJ1-1; abundance: few; CDR3nt: TGTGCCAGCGGGACAGTTGAAGCTTTCTTT; CDR3aa: CASGTVEAFF
v_gene: TRBV6-1; d_gene: .; j_gene: TRBJ1-3; abundance: .; CDR3nt: TGTGCCAGCAGTGAAATGAACAGCTCTGGAAACACCATATATTTT; CDR3aa: CASSEMNSSGNTIYF
v_gene: TRBV2; d_gene: TRBD1; j_gene: TRBJ1-2; abundance: .; CDR3nt: TGTGCCAGTAGGGGACTTGCAGGGGGTGGCTACACCTTC; CDR3aa: CASRGLAGGGYTF
v_gene: TRBV5-4; d_gene: TRBD1; j_gene: TRBJ2-5; abundance: .; CDR3nt: TGTGCCAGCAGCTCGTTATCACAGGGGGCATTAGAGACCCAGTACTTC; CDR3aa: CASSSLSQGALETQYF
v_gene: TRBV19; d_gene: TRBD2; j_gene: TRBJ2-3; abundance: few; CDR3nt: TGTGCCAGTAGTAAGGGGACTAGCGGGGGGTTAACAGATACGCAGTATTTT; CDR3aa: CASSKGTSGGLTDTQYF
v_gene: TRBV4-2; d_gene: .; j_gene: TRBJ1-6; abundance: .; CDR3nt: TGTGCCAGCAGCCAAGAGTTCGATTCACCCCTCCACTTT; CDR3aa: CASSQEFDSPLHF
v_gene: TRBV15; d_gene: TRBD1; j_gene: TRBJ1-4; abundance: .; CDR3nt: TGTGCCACCAGCAAAGACGGGACAGGGAATGAAAAACTGTTTTTT; CDR3aa: CATSKDGTGNEKLFF
v_gene: TRBV10-2; d_gene: TRBD1; j_gene: TRBJ1-4; abundance: .; CDR3nt: TGCGCCAGCAGTGAGAGGGGGCTCACTAATGAAAAACTGTTTTTT; CDR3aa: CASSERGLTNEKLFF
v_gene: TRBV5-1; d_gene: .; j_gene: TRBJ2-7; abundance: .; CDR3nt: TGCGCCAGCCGTTTAGCACCCTCCTACGAGCAGTACTTC; CDR3aa: CASRLAPSYEQYF
v_gene: TRBV5-4; d_gene: TRBD1; j_gene: TRBJ1-1; abundance: few; CDR3nt: TGTGCCAGCAGCTTGGGGACAGGGGGAAGGACTTTCGGTGAAGCTTTCTTT; CDR3aa: CASSLGTGGRTFGEAFF
v_gene: TRBV18; d_gene: .; j_gene: TRBJ1-2; abundance: .; CDR3nt: TGTGCCAGCTCATCCGGGTCCTCTAACTATGGCTACACCTTC; CDR3aa: CASSSGSSNYGYTF
v_gene: TRBV5-4; d_gene: TRBD2; j_gene: TRBJ2-1; abundance: .; CDR3nt: TGTGCCAGCAGCAGCCAATCGGCTAGCGGGTCCAATGAGCAGTTCTTC; CDR3aa: CASSSQSASGSNEQFF
v_gene: TRBV13; d_gene: .; j_gene: TRBJ2-7; abundance: .; CDR3nt: TGTGCCAGCAGCTTAGGACAGGACTACGAGCAGTACTTC; CDR3aa: CASSLGQDYEQYF
v_gene: TRBV19; d_gene: TRBD2; j_gene: TRBJ2-1; abundance: few; CDR3nt: TGTGCCAGTAGTGCGCGGGGGGGCCTAAGTAATGAGCAGTTCTTC; CDR3aa: CASSARGGLSNEQFF
v_gene: TRBV7-9; d_gene: .; j_gene: TRBJ1-1; abundance: .; CDR3nt: TGTGCCAGCAGCTCAGGGGTTATCGACACTGAAGCTTTCTTT; CDR3aa: CASSSGVIDTEAFF
v_gene: TRBV27; d_gene: TRBD2; j_gene: TRBJ2-5; abundance: .; CDR3nt: TGTGCCACCAAGTTGACTAGCGGGGGGGCTGTGGAGACCCAGTACTTC; CDR3aa: CATKLTSGGAVETQYF
v_gene: TRBV6-6; d_gene: TRBD1; j_gene: TRBJ2-3; abundance: .; CDR3nt: TGTGCCAGCAGCAAGACTCCGGGACAGGGGGCAGATACGCAGTATTTT; CDR3aa: CASSKTPGQGADTQYF
v_gene: TRBV5-1; d_gene: TRBD1; j_gene: TRBJ2-1; abundance: .; CDR3nt: TGCGCCAGCAGCTTCCCAGACAGGGTTGGCGGTGAGCAGTTCTTC; CDR3aa: CASSFPDRVGGEQFF
v_gene: TRBV6-5; d_gene: .; j_gene: TRBJ1-2; abundance: few; CDR3nt: TGTGCCAGCAGTCCTCTATACCGGAGAGATGGCTACACCTTC; CDR3aa: CASSPLYRRDGYTF
v_gene: TRBV10-1; d_gene: .; j_gene: TRBJ1-1; abundance: .; CDR3nt: TGCGCCAGCAGTGACCCCGGACATAATGAAGCTTTCTTT; CDR3aa: CASSDPGHNEAFF
v_gene: TRBV6-5; d_gene: .; j_gene: TRBJ1-2; abundance: .; CDR3nt: TGTGCCAGCAGCATCAAACAGGGAGTCGGCTACACCTTC; CDR3aa: CASSIKQGVGYTF
v_gene: TRBV4-1; d_gene: TRBD1; j_gene: TRBJ1-5; abundance: .; CDR3nt: TGCGCCAGCAGCCAAGGACAGGGGTGGCAGCCCCAGCATTTT; CDR3aa: CASSQGQGWQPQHF